The 23 T cell receptor beta chains presented below share a single source sample, sequenced in a study of OX40 agonist ivuxolimab in advanced cancers. TCRdb's copy holds only in-frame clones and misses some; the assay was immunoSEQ multiplex PCR. The table lists around 94,000 clones, around nine tenths of them singletons. The specimen was CD4+ or CD8+ T cells sorted from blood, collected in a trial of the OX40 agonist ivuxolimab. The receptors derive from an adult with an advanced solid tumor such as melanoma, head and neck, liver or kidney cancer.

The chain has TRBV7-2 and TRBJ1-2; possible D gene TRBD1, 6 bases. Trimming took off 5 bases at V and 8 bases at J, with 21 bases between the two ends. Germline V gene data show CDR1 as SGHTA and CDR2 as FQGNSA. CDR3 length: 15 residues. CDR3 nucleotide sequence: TGTGCCAGCAGCCCACTAGGGGGAGGGATTAGGGGCTACACCTTC. Translation gives CASSPLGGGIRGYTF.

The CDR3 nucleotides read TGTGCCAGCAGCGGAGCGGGAGACTCAGATACGCAGTATTTT. Its translation: CASSGAGDSDTQYF. The rearrangement links TRBV28 to TRBJ2-3, with TRBD2 identical over 8 bases. This CDR3 contains 14 residues. Germline CDR1 and CDR2: MDHEN and SYDVKM. Trimming removed 6 bases from V and 4 bases from J; junction bases left unmatched: 6.

This rearrangement joins TRBV5-8 to TRBJ2-7, with D possibly being TRBD1 (6 bases). The CDR3 contains 15 residues. Germline CDR1 and CDR2: SGHTS and YDEGEE. The ends were cut back, 4 bases at V and 3 bases at J, with 17 bases in the middle. CDR3 bases: TGTGCCAGCAGCCGGAAGACAGGCGCATACTACGAGCAGTACTTC. This translates into CASSRKTGAYYEQYF.

This chain links TRBV7-3 with TRBJ1-1, with TRBD1 matching over 8 bases. The CDR3 sequence is 14 residues long. The ends lost 3 bases at V and 5 bases at J; junction bases unmatched: 5. CDR1 is SGHTA, CDR2 FQGTGA, per germline. CDR3: CASSLSTGETEAFF. DNA of the CDR3: TGTGCCAGCAGCTTGTCGACAGGGGAGACTGAAGCTTTCTTT.

About this clone itself: A junction boundary mismatches the germline segment, possibly from a read error. The chain recombines TRBV7-9 with TRBJ2-3; maybe TRBD2 (6 bases). Looked up from germline, CDR1 is SEHNR and CDR2 is FQNEAQ (reference sequence). The CDR3 is 17 amino acids. CDR3 nucleotides: TGCGCCAGCAGCCCAAGACAAATGAGCGGGAGCACAGATACGCAGTATTTT. Protein product: CASSPRQMSGSTDTQYF.

This chain joins TRBV9 and TRBJ2-6; D gene uncertain. Trimming took off 4 bases at V and 2 bases at J, with 19 bases between the two ends. CDR1 and CDR2 (germline): SGDLS, YYNGEE. The CDR3 contains 18 residues. The DNA of the CDR3 is TGTGCCAGCAGCCCTAGGGCCCCGCCAATTACTGGGGCCAACGTCCTGACTTTC. It translates to CASSPRAPPITGANVLTF.

The V call is TRBV5-4, the J call TRBJ1-1; D unclear. V shed 3 bases and J shed 1 base, with 7 bases lying between them. The V gene's germline CDR1 is SGHNT and CDR2 YYREEE (reference sequence). The CDR3 length is 13 residues. In nucleotides, the CDR3 is TGTGCCAGCAGCTCAAACAAGAACACTGAAGCTTTCTTT. Translation: CASSSNKNTEAFF.

In this sample, this clone turned up once. This rearrangement joins TRBV11-3 to TRBJ1-1; TRBD1 is a possible D gene (5 bases). Trimming shortened V by 1 base and J by 0 bases, and 9 bases separated the two germline ends. CDR1 is SGHNT and CDR2 is YENEEA in the germline V gene. The CDR3 runs to 15 residues. The CDR3 here is CASSLVGTVNTEAFF. CDR3 nucleotide sequence: TGTGCCAGCAGCTTAGTCGGGACGGTGAACACTGAAGCTTTCTTT. Full variable domain (rest looked up from reference TRBV11-3 and TRBJ1-1): EAGVVQSPRYKIIEKKQPVAFWCNPISGHNTLYWYLQNLGQGPELLIRYENEEAVDDSQLPKDRFSAERLKGVDSTLKIQPAELGDSAVYLCASSLVGTVNTEAFFGQGTRLTVV.

The chain recombines TRBV7-2 with TRBJ2-7; D call uncertain. Per the germline V gene, CDR1 is SGHTA and CDR2 is FQGNSA. CDR3 size: 14 residues. Trimming left V 5 bases short and J 6 bases short, with 17 bases between. This chain's CDR3 is CASSPTIFLGEQYF. Here the CDR3 DNA reads TGTGCCAGCAGCCCGACAATATTTCTCGGCGAGCAGTACTTC.

This chain uses TRBV5-4 with TRBJ2-3; no definite D call. In germline, CDR1 is SGHNT, CDR2 YYREEE (reference sequence). The CDR3 extends over 15 amino acids. V lost 7 bases and J lost 2, with 17 bases in between. The CDR3 sequence: CASAGVGANTDTQYF. The CDR3 nucleotides read TGTGCCAGCGCCGGCGTCGGAGCTAACACAGATACGCAGTATTTT.

The chain joins TRBV30 to TRBJ2-2, with D perhaps matching TRBD2 (5 bases). V gave up 6 bases and J gave up 3 bases, with 8 bases separating them. The CDR3 has 12 residues. Germline V gene data show CDR1 as GTSNPN and CDR2 as SVGIG (reference sequence). The DNA for the CDR3 is TGTGCCTGTAGCGTTTACACCGGGGAGCTGTTTTTT. It is translated as CACSVYTGELFF.

The CDR3: CSARDQETQYF. CDR3 coding DNA: TGCAGTGCTAGAGATCAAGAGACCCAGTACTTC. This sequence joins TRBV20-1 and TRBJ2-5, with unresolved D. The ends were cut back, 0 bases at V and 2 bases at J, with 1 base in the middle. CDR3 length: 11 amino acids. Germline lookup yields CDR1 DFQATT and CDR2 SNEGSKA (reference sequence).

The CDR3 coding sequence is TGTGCCAGCAGCTTATATGGGGGCTCCTACGAGCAGTACTTC. Amino acids: CASSLYGGSYEQYF. The chain joins TRBV7-9 to TRBJ2-7; the D gene could be TRBD1 or TRBD2 (5 bases each). The CDR3 covers 14 residues. The V gene lost 2 bases and the J gene lost 0 bases, with 8 bases spanning the gap. From germline, CDR1 is SEHNR and CDR2 FQNEAQ (reference sequence).

The chain combines TRBV18 with TRBJ1-2; 9 bases agree with TRBD1. The CDR3 runs to 16 residues. V was clipped by 1 base and J by 4 bases; unmatched bases: 7. Germline V gives CDR1 KGHSH, CDR2 LQKENI. As DNA, the CDR3 is TGTGCCAGCTCACCACTGTCTGGGACAGGGTCCTATGGCTACACCTTC. Encoded protein: CASSPLSGTGSYGYTF.

The chain uses TRBV27 and TRBJ2-1, with a tentative D call TRBD1 (5 bases). The V gene's germline CDR1 is MNHEY and CDR2 SMNVEV (reference sequence). Deletions cut 6 bases from V and 8 bases from J, with 17 bases between. The CDR3 spans 14 residues. The CDR3 DNA is TGTGCCAGCAGAACGCAGGGCACTACGGATGAGCAGTTCTTC. Protein sequence: CASRTQGTTDEQFF.

The J gene is TRBJ2-1, the V gene TRBV5-1; TRBD2 agrees at 9 bases. The CDR3 is made up of 15 amino acids. Per germline, CDR1 SGHRS and CDR2 YFSETQ. V was pared by 0 bases and J by 8 bases, with 6 bases of the junction left unmatched. In nucleotides, the CDR3 is TGCGCCAGCAGCTTGGAGACTAGCGGTCCGGATGAGCAGTTCTTC. Its protein is CASSLETSGPDEQFF. Complete variable domain (other parts from reference TRBV5-1 and TRBJ2-1): KAGVTQTPRYLIKTRGQQVTLSCSPISGHRSVSWYQQTPGQGLQFLFEYFSETQRNKGNFPGRFSGRQFSNSRSEMNVSTLELGDSALYLCASSLETSGPDEQFFGPGTRLTVL.

The V and J genes are TRBV28 and TRBJ1-4, with 9 bases fitting TRBD1. The germline gives CDR1 MDHEN, CDR2 SYDVKM. V was pared by 1 base and J by 6 bases, with 9 bases of the junction left unmatched. The CDR3 has 17 amino acids. Written as DNA, the CDR3 is TGTGCCAGCAGTTTATATTCGTCCGGGACAGGGTATGAAAAACTGTTTTTT. Its translation: CASSLYSSGTGYEKLFF.

The chain uses TRBV2 and TRBJ2-3; 7 nucleotides match TRBD1. The germline V gene encodes CDR1 SNHLY and CDR2 FYNNEI. The CDR3 is 15 residues long. The V and J ends lost 5 bases and 2 bases, in that order; junction bases with no gene match: 7. DNA for the CDR3: TGTGCCAGCAGTTATACCGGGACAGACACAGATACGCAGTATTTT. The encoded protein is CASSYTGTDTDTQYF.

J is TRBJ1-1 and V is TRBV19, with D maybe TRBD1 (6 bases). Trimming cost V 3 bases and J 4 bases, with 12 bases left between them. Germline CDR1 is LNHDA and CDR2 is SQIVND (reference sequence). The CDR3 runs to 14 residues. CDR3 nucleotides: TGTGCCAGTAGTATTAGGGGGGGCGTCACTGAAGCTTTCTTT. This encodes CASSIRGGVTEAFF.

Notes on this clone: The same CDR3 is also encoded by other DNA sequences in this sample. The V call is TRBV6-8, the J call TRBJ2-7, with TRBD1 identical over 7 bases. V was pared by 0 bases and J by 5 bases, with 13 bases of the junction left unmatched. The CDR3 length is 17 residues. Germline loops: CDR1 MNHGY, CDR2 SAAAGT. The CDR3 region is CASSYSLPDRPKNEQYF. Written as DNA, the CDR3 is TGTGCCAGCAGTTACTCTCTCCCGGACAGGCCAAAGAACGAGCAGTACTTC.

The chain joins TRBV6-5 to TRBJ2-7; 9 positions agree with TRBD1. Germline CDR1 MNHEY, CDR2 SVGAGI. This CDR3 spans 13 amino acids. With 6 bases clipped from V and 7 bases from J, the junction kept 7 bases outside the gene matches. DNA for the CDR3: TGTGCCAGCAGGCGGACAGGGGATAGGGAGCAGTACTTC. Translated: CASRRTGDREQYF.

V is TRBV11-3 and J is TRBJ1-5; D unresolved. Germline CDR1 is SGHNT and CDR2 is YENEEA. The CDR3 has 13 residues. V lost 6 bases and J lost 6, with 12 bases in between. CDR3 sequence (DNA): TGTGCCAGCAGACACCCCCCGGGTCAGCCCCAGCATTTT. Its translation is CASRHPPGQPQHF. The full variable domain, rest sourced from reference TRBV11-3 and TRBJ1-5, is EAGVVQSPRYKIIEKKQPVAFWCNPISGHNTLYWYLQNLGQGPELLIRYENEEAVDDSQLPKDRFSAERLKGVDSTLKIQPAELGDSAVYLCASRHPPGQPQHFGDGTRLSIL.

This clone has a handful of counts. V gene TRBV28 combines with J gene TRBJ1-2; a weak D match, TRBD1 (6 bases). The V end was cut by 10 bases, the J end by 7 bases, with 25 bases between. Germline V gene lookup returns CDR1 MDHEN and CDR2 SYDVKM. The CDR3 sequence is 15 residues long. DNA of the CDR3: TGTGCCACCGTGGATTTAGGACAGTCTTTCCTTGGCTACACCTTC. Translation: CATVDLGQSFLGYTF.